The sequence of this T cell receptor (beta chain) was determined in a study of CD8 T cells in Susac syndrome. About the study: Active disease was present in about 6 of the sequenced Susac syndrome patients, whereas under 10 of them were in remission. Patients with Susac syndrome were therapy-naive, on corticosteroids, or on intravenous immunoglobulin alone at the time that blood was drawn.

About this clonotype itself: The antigen is undetermined.

The RNA input was roughly 0.45 to 1 ug, and it was reverse transcribed with random hexamers. Across 54 Vbeta and 13 Jbeta, TCR beta CDR3 was amplified with immunoSEQ multiplex PCR. MiXCR, applied by TCRdb to the immunoSEQ multiplex PCR reads, yields one record per CDR3 protein. The table includes more than 95,000 distinct CDR3 sequences, around 96% detected once. Study-level results: CD8+ clonal expansion in Susac was maximal in TEMRA cells and in active patients.

This receptor was identified in a human donor with Susac syndrome. The sequenced sample consisted of CD8+ T cells from PBMCs.

In DNA, the CDR3 is TGTGCCAGCAGCCAGGGGGGCGCTACTCAGTACTTC. It specifies CASSQGGATQYF. The genes are TRBV4-2 and TRBJ2-4, with D perhaps TRBD1 or TRBD2 (6 bases each). In germline, CDR1 is LGHNA, CDR2 YNFKEQ. Trimming took 3 bases from V and 12 from J, leaving 12 bases between them. The CDR3 sequence is 12 residues long.